This T cell receptor (beta chain) was documented in a study of shared clonotypes between healthy human individuals (TCRdb year 2020). Concerning the study at large: A couple of women and a few men aged 18 to 49 years were included in the cohort. Per donor, three plates each were used for CD4 naive and CD4 memory, two for CD8 naive, and one for CD8 memory. Blood TCR repertoires of 5 or 6 healthy adults were deeply sequenced to estimate repertoire size and the extent of clonotype sharing between individuals. To increase sequencing depth and limit assay-specific biases, TCR repertoire library preparation and sequencing were carried out by different laboratories using diverse techniques. Between about 0.85 and 8.9 billion PBMCs per donor were obtained by leukapheresis. Results the study describes overall, beyond this receptor: Higher generation probabilities were observed for clonotypes shared by all four sorted-subset donors than for non-shared clonotypes. Estimated clonotype richness was generally larger for naive than for memory subsets. Across a few donors, roughly 5.1% of naive CD4, 3.5% of naive CD8, 2% to 2.5% of memory CD4, and 0.4% of memory CD8 clonotypes were shared. Incomplete sequencing was indicated by rarefaction of sorted-subset datasets, despite the large sequencing depth. Only blood was sampled, and tissue TCR repertoires likely differ from those in blood. Because the study included only a small number of donors, the genetic and exposure-history diversity represented was limited. Pairwise subsampling indicated that sequencing depth was expected to affect the degree of clonotype sharing among donors.

Using the deep immunoSEQ assay, TCR CDR3 regions were amplified from genomic DNA by multiplex PCR. Extracted genomic DNA from each cell subset was spread evenly across all wells of several immunoSEQ 96-well plates, with each plate serving as a replicate. For sorted subsets, each replicate PCR was loaded with 200 ng genomic DNA, equivalent to 30,000 or so T cell genomes. Purified libraries were measured with a Qubit 3.0 fluorometer, size-checked on a Bioanalyzer 2100, and measured again with the KAPA Library Quantification kit. Each immunoSEQ 96-well plate was sequenced on its own single-read 150-cycle Illumina NextSeq 550 flow cell. The paper's data handling went like this. Because the immunoSEQ output included only junctional sequences and no quality scores, the filtering could not be the same as the filtering used for full-length reads. Sequences were annotated with PyIR, a Python wrapper for IgBLAST v1.9, using IMGT germline references to assign V/J genes and CDR3. Reads with weak V/J assignments (E-value above 1e-6), missing CDR3, stop codons, out-of-frame junctions, or ambiguous translated residues were removed. V3J clonotypes were defined by identical inferred V gene, J gene, and CDR3 amino acid sequence. Percentage overlap between repertoires was computed as shared unique clonotypes divided by the size of the smaller repertoire. Repertoire richness was assessed with RTK rarefaction, the Chao1 estimator, and Recon v2.1 estimates of unobserved clonotypes. OLGA was used to compute generation probabilities for all TCRbeta clonotypes that the gDNA method yielded from a few donors. The table comes from immuneACCESS by way of TCRdb, which keeps in-frame sequences with V and J called. Part of the clones is missing from these tables; in studies checked, under half for an unresolved V gene and the rest for unknown reasons. V, J and clone size were drawn from that table, and D and trimming were deduced from the DNA. This sample comprises millions of clones, about 95% of them detected only once. About 1.1% of the sample is in the top ten clones.

V and J are truncated by 0 bases and 3 bases respectively, leaving an intervening sequence of 8 bases. The CDR1 and CDR2 encoded by the germline V gene are SGDLS and YYNGEE. Taken from cysteine to phenylalanine, the CDR3 has 14 residues. Only CDR3 DNA remains: 42 bases, in frame from the first base. CD8 naive samples were obtained by positive selection for CCR7 among CD45RO-negative cells, yielding a CD45RA+CCR7+ population from which TemRA cells were excluded. Healthy HIV-negative adults with no recently reported acute infections or vaccinations were included as donors. Every donor was a Caucasian adult residing in Nashville, Tennessee, USA. Blood was collected by leukapheresis, and PBMCs were isolated by Ficoll-Histopaque density gradient centrifugation and then cryopreserved in liquid nitrogen vapor phase. Analytical flow cytometry was used to check the purity and quantity of each magnetically sorted T cell population. Genomic DNA was isolated from every sorted fraction and measured by UV absorbance on a Nanodrop 2000c.

About this clone: No antigen is known for it. Per-nucleotide qualities are absent, and no much larger clonotype sits a single base away. The sample has other DNA sequences that encode this CDR3 too.

This clonotype was sampled from a man younger than 35 in good health. Sequencing was performed on naive CD8+ T cells sorted from blood. The sample's cell subset or site, from its label and the paper: CD45RA+CCR7+. The V and J segments used are TRBV9 and TRBJ2-3; TRBD2 is perhaps the D gene, given 5 matching bases. The encoded CDR3 is CASSVGSGTDTQYF. The sequenced DNA: TGTGCCAGCAGCGTAGGGTCGGGAACAGATACGCAGTATTTT.